The clone carrying this TCR beta chain was found a few times. These data originate in a study of blood T cell repertoires in COVID-19. Background on the study: The United States, Italy and Spain supplied acute and convalescent COVID-19 samples. T cells, B-cell-depleted T cells, or PBMCs provided the cDNA or gDNA that served as material.

J was trimmed by 10 bases and V by 4 bases; bases with no gene match: 11. Germline V gene data show CDR1 as GTSNPN and CDR2 as SVGIG (reference sequence). This CDR3 is 15 amino acids long. Authors' processing steps: For nucleated cells, counts were estimated from reference gene primer amplification. TCRdb's copy holds only in-frame clones and misses some; the assay was immunoSEQ multiplex PCR. The D gene and trimming were derived from the DNA, and the V and J assignments and clone size from that table. Of roughly 300,000 clones detected, 84% appear once; the ten largest clones hold around 1.6%. The sequence derives from a human donor with COVID-19, enrolled during active disease. The donor label of this sample is uncertain. Sequencing input: peripheral blood. This rearrangement joins TRBV30 to TRBJ1-6, with TRBD1 matching 9 bases. The CDR3 DNA is TGTGCCTGGACGAGAAACAGGGGGCCGGAGTCACCCCTCCACTTT. It codes for CAWTRNRGPESPLHF. The variable domain in full, completed from reference TRBV30 and TRBJ1-6, reads SQTIHQWPATLVQPVGSPLSLECTVEGTSNPNLYWYRQAAGRGLQLLFYSVGIGQISSEVPQNLSASRPQDRQFILSSKKLLLSDSGFYLCAWTRNRGPESPLHFGNGTRLTVT.